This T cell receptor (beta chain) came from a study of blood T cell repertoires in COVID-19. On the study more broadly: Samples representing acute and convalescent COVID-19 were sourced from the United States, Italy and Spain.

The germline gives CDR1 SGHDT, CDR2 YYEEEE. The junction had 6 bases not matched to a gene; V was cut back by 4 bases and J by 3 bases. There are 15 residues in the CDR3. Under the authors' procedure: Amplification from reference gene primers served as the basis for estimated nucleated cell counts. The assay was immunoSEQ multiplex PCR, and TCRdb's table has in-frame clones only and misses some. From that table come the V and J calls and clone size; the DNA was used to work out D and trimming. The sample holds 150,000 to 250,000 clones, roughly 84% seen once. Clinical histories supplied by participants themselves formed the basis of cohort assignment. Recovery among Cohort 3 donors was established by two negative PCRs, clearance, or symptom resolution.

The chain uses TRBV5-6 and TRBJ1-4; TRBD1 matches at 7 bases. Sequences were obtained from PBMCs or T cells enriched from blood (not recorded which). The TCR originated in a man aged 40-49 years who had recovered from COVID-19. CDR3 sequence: CASSLGGTANEKLFF. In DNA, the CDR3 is TGTGCCAGCAGCCTGGGTGGGACAGCTAATGAAAAACTGTTTTTT.